This TCR beta chain is drawn from a study of a mutant IDH1 vaccine in newly diagnosed glioma. Time point of the sample: week 23, last vaccination. Every vaccination contained 300 ug of the mutant IDH1 20-mer peptide and was paired with topical imiquimod. With regard to this clone: The antigen remains unidentified.

The data were produced by immunoSEQ multiplex PCR, yet TCRdb's version contains in-frame clones alone and is incomplete. The table records some 29,000 clones, roughly four fifths of them present only once. The origin of this receptor is a woman in her thirties with glioma. Specimen: PBMCs, collected from a glioma patient whose treatment included an IDH1 peptide vaccine.

The CDR3 sequence is CSVEVGGYGYTF. The CDR3 bases are TGCAGCGTTGAAGTTGGGGGTTATGGCTACACCTTC. This sequence joins TRBV29-1 and TRBJ1-2; D possibly corresponds to TRBD1 (5 bases). The CDR3 is made up of 12 amino acids. The germline V gene encodes CDR1 SQVTM and CDR2 ANQGSEA. The V gene lost 1 base and the J gene lost 5 bases, with 8 bases spanning the gap. The whole variable domain, remainder taken from reference TRBV29-1 and TRBJ1-2, is SAVISQKPSRDICQRGTSLTIQCQVDSQVTMMFWYRQQPGQSLTLIATANQGSEATYESGFVIDKFPISRPNLTFSTLTVSNMSPEDSSIYLCSVEVGGYGYTFGSGTRLTVV.